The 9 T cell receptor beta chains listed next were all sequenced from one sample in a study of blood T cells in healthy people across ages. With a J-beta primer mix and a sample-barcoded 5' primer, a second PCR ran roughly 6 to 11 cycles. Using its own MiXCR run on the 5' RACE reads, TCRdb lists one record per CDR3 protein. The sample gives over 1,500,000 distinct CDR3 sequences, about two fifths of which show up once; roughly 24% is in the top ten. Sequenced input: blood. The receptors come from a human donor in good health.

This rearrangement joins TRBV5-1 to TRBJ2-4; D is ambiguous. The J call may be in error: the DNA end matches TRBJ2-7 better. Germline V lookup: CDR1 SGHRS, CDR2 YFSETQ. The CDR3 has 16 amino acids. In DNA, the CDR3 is TGCGCCAGCAGCTTACAACCACCGAGTTACTCCTACGAGCAGTACTTC. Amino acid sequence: CASSLQPPSYSYEQYF.

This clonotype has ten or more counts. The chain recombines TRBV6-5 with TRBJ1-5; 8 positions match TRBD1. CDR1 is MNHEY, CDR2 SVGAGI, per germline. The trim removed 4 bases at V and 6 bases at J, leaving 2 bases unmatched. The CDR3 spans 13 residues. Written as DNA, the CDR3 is TGTGCCAGCAGTTTGACAGGGGCTCAGCCCCAGCATTTT. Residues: CASSLTGAQPQHF.

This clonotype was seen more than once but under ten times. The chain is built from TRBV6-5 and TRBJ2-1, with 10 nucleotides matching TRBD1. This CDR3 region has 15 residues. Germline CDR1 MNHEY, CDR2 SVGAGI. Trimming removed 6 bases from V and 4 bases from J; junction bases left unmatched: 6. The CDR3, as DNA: TGTGCCAGCAGGACAGGGACAGGGGTTTACAATGAGCAGTTCTTC. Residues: CASRTGTGVYNEQFF.

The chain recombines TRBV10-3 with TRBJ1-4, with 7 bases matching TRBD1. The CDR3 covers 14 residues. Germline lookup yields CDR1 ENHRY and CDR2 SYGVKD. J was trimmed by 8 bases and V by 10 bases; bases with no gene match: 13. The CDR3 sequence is CASKRQGGEEKLFF. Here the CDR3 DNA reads TGTGCCAGTAAGAGACAGGGCGGTGAAGAAAAACTGTTTTTT.

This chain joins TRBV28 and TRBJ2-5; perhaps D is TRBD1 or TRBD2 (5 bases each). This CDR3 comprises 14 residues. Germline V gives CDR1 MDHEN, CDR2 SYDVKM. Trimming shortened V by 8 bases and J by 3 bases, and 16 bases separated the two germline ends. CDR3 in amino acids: CASCKLGTEETQYF. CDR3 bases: TGTGCCAGCTGCAAGTTGGGGACGGAAGAGACCCAGTACTTC.

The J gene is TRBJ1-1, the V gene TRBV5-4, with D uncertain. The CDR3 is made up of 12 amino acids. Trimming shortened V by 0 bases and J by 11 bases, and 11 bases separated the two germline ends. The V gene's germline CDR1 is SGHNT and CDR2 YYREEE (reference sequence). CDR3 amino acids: CASSLDRGVAFF. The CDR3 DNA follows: TGTGCCAGCAGCTTGGACCGGGGTGTTGCTTTCTTT.

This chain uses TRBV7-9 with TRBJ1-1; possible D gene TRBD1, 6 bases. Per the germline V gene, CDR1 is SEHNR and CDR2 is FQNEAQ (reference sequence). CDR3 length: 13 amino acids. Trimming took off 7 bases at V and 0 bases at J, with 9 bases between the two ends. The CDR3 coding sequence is TGTGCCAGCACCGGACAGCTGAACACTGAAGCTTTCTTT. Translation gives CASTGQLNTEAFF.

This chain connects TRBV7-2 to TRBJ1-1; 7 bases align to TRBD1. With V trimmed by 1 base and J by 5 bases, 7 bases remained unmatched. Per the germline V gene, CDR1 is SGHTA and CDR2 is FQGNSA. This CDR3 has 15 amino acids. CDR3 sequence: CASSLVARGVTEAFF. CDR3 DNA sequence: TGTGCCAGCAGCTTAGTAGCCAGGGGGGTAACTGAAGCTTTCTTT.

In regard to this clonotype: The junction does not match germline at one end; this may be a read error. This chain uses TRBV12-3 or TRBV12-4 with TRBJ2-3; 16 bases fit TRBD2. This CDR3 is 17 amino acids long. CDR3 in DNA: TGTGCCAACAGTCCCGGGACTAGCGGGGGGGCAACAGATACGCAGTATTTT. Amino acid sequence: CANSPGTSGGATDTQYF.